This paragraph reports one T cell receptor (beta chain). This clonotype was picked up many times. It lacks a known antigen. No much larger clone is present one base from it, and per-base qualities are unavailable. The sample comes from a study of T cells in Graves' hyperthyroidism and ophthalmopathy (dated by TCRdb to 2018 to 2020). For the study in its entirety: Peripheral blood samples were taken at the time of initial diagnosis, prior to any treatment. To identify TCR V-J signatures that set the groups apart, the researchers used a discovery cohort of 90 to 100 patients, made up of fewer than 50 with Graves' ophthalmopathy and 57 with stable Graves' hyperthyroidism. Prospective prediction of ophthalmopathy was tested in an independent validation cohort of about 19 hyperthyroidism patients and 15 to 17 patients who later progressed to ophthalmopathy. The 100 or so discovery patients were randomly split 7:3 into training and test sets. The study also compared thyroid tissue and blood T-cell repertoires from over 5 Graves' hyperthyroidism patients. After sampling, hyperthyroidism patients received methimazole starting at 30 mg daily, and ophthalmopathy patients received high-dose intravenous methylprednisolone. According to the paper, TCR Vbeta CDR3 sequencing was carried out on 135 peripheral blood samples, which came from some 41 ophthalmopathy, under 85 hyperthyroidism and roughly 17 progressor patients.

Amplification of TCR beta CDR3 regions was carried out from RNA transcripts. For the first round of RT-PCR on the TCR CDR3, the HTBI primer set was used together with the Qiagen OneStep RT-PCR kit. Libraries were constructed in a second round of multiplex PCR, after which size selection and purification were performed. The libraries were sequenced on an Illumina HiSeq2000 using paired-end 100 bp reads. The original pipeline was this. SOAPnuke was used to process the raw data, throwing out any read that contained adapters or uncalled bases, had a mean Phred below 15, or lacked an exact constant-primer or identifier match. High-quality paired reads were merged using COPE v1.2.5, and each unique nucleotide sequence was defined as a clonotype. MiTCR v1.1 was used to align clonotypes to the IMGT TRBV, TRBD and TRBJ reference segments. Only V-J combinations with frequency above 0.0001, covering 99.2% of repertoires, were analysed. The TCS score was defined as the ratio of F50 (clonal expansion) to E x V (chaos), calculated using BLOSUM62-based TCRdist between CDR3 peptides within each V-J. Welch's t-statistics and random forest reduced just over 500 V-J features to around 14, which were used in a naive Bayes classifier (R e1071). The raw public reads went through TCRdb reprocessing: fastp at Q25, MiXCR clone calling, in-frame beta chains kept. Merged by CDR3 protein, the rows form single entries marked with the most common genes and DNA. The V and J calls follow TCRdb's processing rather than the paper's. This sample has about 580,000 distinct CDR3 sequences in its table, and more than 11% of those were observed once. Together, the top ten hold 5% to 7% of the sample.

The CDR3 runs 13 amino acids, cysteine and phenylalanine included. The sequence is cut down to CDR3 DNA, 39 bases in frame from base 1. In the germline V gene (reference sequence), CDR1 corresponds to LNHDA and CDR2 to SQIVND. The junction carries 13 bases between V and J, which are trimmed by 6 bases and 7 bases respectively. The research as a whole found: Most expanded thyroid clonotypes (frequency above 0.001) were also detected in blood, a finding suggesting that blood repertoires may reflect thyroid immune responses. No statistical method was used to fix the sample size in advance, and group allocation was not hidden from the investigators. Ophthalmopathy was separated from stable hyperthyroidism by a 13 V-J signature model, with 85% to 90% sensitivity and roughly 81% specificity obtained in cross-validation and 80%/75% obtained in testing. In validation, the model predicted progression to ophthalmopathy with approximately 71% sensitivity and 72% to 85% specificity, a median of about 6 months before onset.

Hyperthyroidism patients were aged 18 to 65 years and newly diagnosed, with disease duration of less than 2 months. Any patient with an uncontrolled infection, another autoimmune disease, pregnancy or lactation was excluded. Diagnoses were established on the basis of clinical symptoms, serum thyroxine and TRAb, thyroid ultrasound, and orbital computed tomography. Blood from progressor patients was drawn when they were first diagnosed with hyperthyroidism, before any ophthalmopathy symptoms appeared. PBMCs were separated from roughly 10 ml of fresh peripheral blood using Ficoll-Paque density gradient centrifugation. Progressor patients were defined as those initially diagnosed with Graves' hyperthyroidism in whom ophthalmopathy developed during follow-up. Total RNA was extracted using Trizol reagent, and RNA quality was assessed on an Agilent 2100 Bioanalyzer.

This chain is built from TRBV19 and TRBJ2-1; the best D guess is TRBD2, with 6 bases matching. Sequencing was done on a sample of blood. The source is a woman aged 25 to 39 with Graves' hyperthyroidism that later progressed to Graves' ophthalmopathy. The CDR3: CASRWAGGNEQFF. The DNA sequence is as follows: TGTGCCAGTAGGTGGGCAGGAGGGAATGAGCAGTTCTTC.